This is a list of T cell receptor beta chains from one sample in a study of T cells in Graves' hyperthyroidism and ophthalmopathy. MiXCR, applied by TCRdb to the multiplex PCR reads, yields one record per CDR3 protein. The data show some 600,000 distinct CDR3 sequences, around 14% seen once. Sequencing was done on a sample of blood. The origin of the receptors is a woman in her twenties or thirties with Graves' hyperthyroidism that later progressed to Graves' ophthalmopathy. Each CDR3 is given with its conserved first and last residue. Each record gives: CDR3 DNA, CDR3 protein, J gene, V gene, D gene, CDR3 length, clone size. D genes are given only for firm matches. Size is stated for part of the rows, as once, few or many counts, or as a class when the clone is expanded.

TGTGCCAGCAGTTTAAGGAGTCCCGAGCAGTACTTC | CASSLRSPEQYF | TRBJ2-7 | TRBV28 | - | 12 | many
TGTGCCAGCAGTTTATCCTCCCGAGAGGAGCAGTACTTC | CASSLSSREEQYF | TRBJ2-7 | TRBV28 | - | 13 | few
TGTGCCTGGAGTGTATCGCAGGTTGGAAGAGAGACCCAGTACTTC | CAWSVSQVGRETQYF | TRBJ2-5 | TRBV30 | - | 15 | -
TGTGCCAGCTCACCCGGGGCCACTTCTGCTAACTATGGCTACACCTTC | CASSPGATSANYGYTF | TRBJ1-2 | TRBV18 | - | 16 | few
TGTGCCAGCAGCCAAGTATTGGGACTAGCGGGAGGGAATGGTGAGCAGTTCTTC | CASSQVLGLAGGNGEQFF | TRBJ2-1 | TRBV14 | TRBD2 | 18 | -
TGTGCCAGCAGCCCAAACCCCCAGGATCGCGGCCATCGTGAAGCCAAAAACATTCAGTACTTC | CASSPNPQDRGHREAKNIQYF | TRBJ2-4 | TRBV7-9 | - | 21 | many
TGCGCCAGCAGCCAAGGGGGGGACAGAGTTGAGCAGTTCTTC | CASSQGGDRVEQFF | TRBJ2-1 | TRBV4-1 | - | 14 | -
TGTGCCAGCAGCACTCGGACAGGGACGTCCTACGAGCAGTACTTC | CASSTRTGTSYEQYF | TRBJ2-7 | TRBV7-6 | TRBD1 | 15 | many
TGTGCCAGCAGCGTACGGGCTAGCGGGAGCTTGAATCCAGATACGCAGTATTTT | CASSVRASGSLNPDTQYF | TRBJ2-3 | TRBV9 | TRBD2 | 18 | -
TGTGCCAGTAGTCCCCCGGGGAGGGAGGACGAGCAGTACTTC | CASSPPGREDEQYF | TRBJ2-7 | TRBV19 | TRBD2 | 14 | many
TGTGCCAGCAGTTTTCTCCTTGGTGAAAAACTGTTTTTT | CASSFLLGEKLFF | TRBJ1-4 | TRBV12-3/TRBV12-4 | - | 13 | many
TGCAGTGCTAGAGATAGGGGCGGGTTCTCTGGAAACACCATATATTTT | CSARDRGGFSGNTIYF | TRBJ1-3 | TRBV20-1 | - | 16 | many
TGTGCCAGCAGTTTCCTTGCGAAAAAACCGAACACCGGGGAGCTGTTTTTT | CASSFLAKKPNTGELFF | TRBJ2-2 | TRBV6-2/TRBV6-3 | - | 17 | -
TGTGCCAGCAGCTTAGTCAGCTCTAGCAATCAGCCCCAGCATTTT | CASSLVSSSNQPQHF | TRBJ1-5 | TRBV7-2 | - | 15 | many
TGTGCCAGCAGCTTGGCGGGAGGGTCTTCTAGAGGGCAGTTCTTC | CASSLAGGSSRGQFF | TRBJ2-1 | TRBV7-9 | TRBD2 | 15 | many